Below, 10 T cell receptor beta chains from the same sample are listed, as sequenced in a study of CD8 T cells in ankylosing spondylitis. Study findings and constraints: It appeared that ankylosing spondylitis blood was characterized by a TCR beta motif of fewer than 10 highly homologous variants.

Via MiXCR, TCRdb re-called the 5' RACE reads, giving one row per CDR3 protein. The sample lists almost 400,000 distinct CDR3 sequences; 20% to 25% were seen once. For these TCRs, the target antigens are not known. The sample was blood, either unsorted or a sorted T cell fraction (not recorded which). Source of these receptors: a male donor with ankylosing spondylitis.

The chain recombines TRBV20-1 with TRBJ2-7; D perhaps matches TRBD2 (5 bases). The CDR3 runs 14 residues. In germline, CDR1 is DFQATT, CDR2 SNEGSKA (reference sequence). The V end was cut by 2 bases, the J end by 3 bases, with 14 bases between. CDR3 amino acids: CSARSLERHYEQYF. CDR3 nucleotide sequence: TGCAGTGCTAGATCCCTGGAGCGGCACTACGAGCAGTACTTC.

This chain joins TRBV10-3 and TRBJ1-1; tentative D call: TRBD1 (6 bases). In germline, CDR1 is ENHRY, CDR2 SYGVKD. The CDR3 totals 15 residues. The V end was cut by 2 bases, the J end by 1 base, with 11 bases between. The CDR3: CAISEPGQPNTEAFF. The CDR3 DNA reads as TGTGCCATCAGTGAGCCGGGACAACCGAACACTGAAGCTTTCTTT.

In this sample, this clonotype turned up a few times. The chain recombines TRBV28 with TRBJ1-3, with D unclear. The CDR3 has 14 amino acids. CDR1 MDHEN and CDR2 SYDVKM come from the germline V gene. The germline V and J ends were trimmed by 5 bases and 3 bases, with 11 bases remaining between them. In nucleotides, the CDR3 is TGTGCCAGCAGTGCCCCCCCACATGGAAACACCATATATTTT. Its protein product is CASSAPPHGNTIYF.

This clonotype was seen more than once but under ten times. The J gene is TRBJ1-1, the V gene TRBV19; D is perhaps TRBD1 (5 bases). CDR1 and CDR2 from the germline V gene are LNHDA and SQIVND (reference sequence). V was shortened by 5 bases and J by 3 bases, with 16 bases between the two germline ends. This CDR3 is 15 amino acids long. The CDR3 loop reads CASSVSRVADTEAFF. CDR3 DNA: TGTGCCAGTAGTGTTTCCAGGGTCGCGGACACTGAAGCTTTCTTT.

This chain joins TRBV7-8 and TRBJ2-2; D could derive from TRBD1 or TRBD2 (6 bases each). Trimming stripped 5 bases from V and 1 base from J, with 11 bases between. The CDR3 is made up of 15 amino acids. Per germline, CDR1 SGHVS and CDR2 FQNEAQ. The CDR3 reads CASSPGARNTGELFF. CDR3 DNA sequence: TGTGCCAGCAGCCCGGGGGCCCGGAACACCGGGGAGCTGTTTTTT.

This clonotype was seen only a few times. The chain couples TRBV3-1 to TRBJ2-7; perhaps D is TRBD1 or TRBD2 (7 bases each). CDR1 is LGHDT, CDR2 YNNKEL, per germline (reference sequence). The V and J ends lost 0 bases and 5 bases respectively, with 14 bases between them. This CDR3 is built from 15 residues. Here the CDR3 DNA reads TGTGCCAGCAGCCAAGAAGGGAGGGGGCCGAACGAGCAGTACTTC. This encodes CASSQEGRGPNEQYF.

This sequence joins TRBV2 and TRBJ1-3; D gene uncertain. With 5 bases removed from V and 0 bases from J, the gap between germline ends came to 14 bases. This CDR3 is 16 amino acids long. Germline CDR1 is SNHLY and CDR2 is FYNNEI. The CDR3 DNA follows: TGTGCCAGCAGTCCATATTCGGTGGTCTCTGGAAACACCATATATTTT. Translating gives CASSPYSVVSGNTIYF. The complete variable domain, with remaining parts taken from reference TRBV2 and TRBJ1-3, reads EPEVTQTPSHQVTQMGQEVILRCVPISNHLYFYWYRQILGQKVEFLVSFYNNEISEKSEIFDDQFSVERPDGSNFTLKIRSTKLEDSAMYFCASSPYSVVSGNTIYFGEGSWLTVV.

The rearrangement uses TRBV12-3 or TRBV12-4 and TRBJ2-7, with D perhaps matching TRBD2 (6 bases). With 5 bases removed from V and 2 bases from J, the gap between germline ends came to 16 bases. The CDR3 contains 15 residues. DNA of the CDR3: TGTGCCAGCAGTATCTCAGGAGGGGACCCCTACGAGCAGTACTTC. It encodes CASSISGGDPYEQYF.

This chain joins TRBV9 and TRBJ2-1; tentative D call: TRBD2 (6 bases). The CDR3 has 15 amino acids. V dropped 3 bases and J dropped 7 bases, with 17 bases sitting between them. Germline CDR1 is SGDLS and CDR2 is YYNGEE. CDR3 DNA: TGTGCCAGCAGCGCCATCGGTAGCGGATATAATGAGCAGTTCTTC. This gives the protein CASSAIGSGYNEQFF.

In its sample, this clonotype was seen many times. The V call is TRBV2, the J call TRBJ1-2; D is ambiguous. The V gene's germline CDR1 is SNHLY and CDR2 FYNNEI. Trimming took off 8 bases at V and 10 bases at J, with 17 bases between the two ends. There are 12 residues in the CDR3. CDR3 nucleotides: TGTGCCAGCGGGTCCGGGAGAGACGACTACACCTTC. It specifies CASGSGRDDYTF.